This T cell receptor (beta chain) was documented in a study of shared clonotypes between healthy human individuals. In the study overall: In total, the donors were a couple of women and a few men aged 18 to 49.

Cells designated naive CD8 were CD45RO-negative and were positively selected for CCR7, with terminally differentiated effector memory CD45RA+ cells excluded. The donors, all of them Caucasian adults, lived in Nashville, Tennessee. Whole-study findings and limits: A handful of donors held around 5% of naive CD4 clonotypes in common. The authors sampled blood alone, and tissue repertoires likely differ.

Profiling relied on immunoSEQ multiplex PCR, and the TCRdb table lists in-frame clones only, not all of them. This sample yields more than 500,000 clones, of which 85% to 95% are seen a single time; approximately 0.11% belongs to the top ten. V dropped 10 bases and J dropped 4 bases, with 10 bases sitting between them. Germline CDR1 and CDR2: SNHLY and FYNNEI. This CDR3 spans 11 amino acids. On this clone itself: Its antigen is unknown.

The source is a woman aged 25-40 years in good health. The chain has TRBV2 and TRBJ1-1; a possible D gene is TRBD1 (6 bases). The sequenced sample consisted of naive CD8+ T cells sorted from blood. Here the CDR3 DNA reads TGTGCCAACAGGGTTGGCACTGAAGCTTTCTTT. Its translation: CANRVGTEAFF.